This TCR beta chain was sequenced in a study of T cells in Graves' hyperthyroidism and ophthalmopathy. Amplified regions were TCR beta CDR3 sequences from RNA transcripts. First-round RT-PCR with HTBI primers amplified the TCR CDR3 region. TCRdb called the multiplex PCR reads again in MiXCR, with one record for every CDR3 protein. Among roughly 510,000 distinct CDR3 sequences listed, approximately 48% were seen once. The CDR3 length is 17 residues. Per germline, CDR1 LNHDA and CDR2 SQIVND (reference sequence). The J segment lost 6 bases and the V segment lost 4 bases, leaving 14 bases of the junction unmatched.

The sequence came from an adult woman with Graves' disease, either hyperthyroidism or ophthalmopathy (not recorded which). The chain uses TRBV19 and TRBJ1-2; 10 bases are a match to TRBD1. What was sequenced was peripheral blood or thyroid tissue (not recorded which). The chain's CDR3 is CASSKGYSGTGEDGYTF. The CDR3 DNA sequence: TGTGCCAGTAGTAAGGGTTACTCCGGGACAGGGGAAGATGGCTACACCTTC.